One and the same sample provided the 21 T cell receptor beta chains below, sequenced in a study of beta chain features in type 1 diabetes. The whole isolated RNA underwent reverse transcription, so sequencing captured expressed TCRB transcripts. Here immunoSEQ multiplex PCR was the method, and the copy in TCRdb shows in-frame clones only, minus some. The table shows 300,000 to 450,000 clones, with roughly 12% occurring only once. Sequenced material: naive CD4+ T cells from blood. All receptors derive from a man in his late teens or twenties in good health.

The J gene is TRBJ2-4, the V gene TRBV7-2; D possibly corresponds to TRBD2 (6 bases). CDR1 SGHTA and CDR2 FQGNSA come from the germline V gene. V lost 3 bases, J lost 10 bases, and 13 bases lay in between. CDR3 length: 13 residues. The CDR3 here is CASSFRLRGIQYF. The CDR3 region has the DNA TGTGCCAGCAGCTTCCGCCTTCGGGGGATTCAGTACTTC.

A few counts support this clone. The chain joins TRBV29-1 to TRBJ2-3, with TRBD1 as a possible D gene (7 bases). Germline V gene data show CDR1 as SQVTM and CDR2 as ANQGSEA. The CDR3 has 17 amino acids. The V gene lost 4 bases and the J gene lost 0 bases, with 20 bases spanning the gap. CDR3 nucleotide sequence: TGCAGCGTTGGGAGGGGGCGGATCGCGGCTAGCACAGATACGCAGTATTTT. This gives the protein CSVGRGRIAASTDTQYF.

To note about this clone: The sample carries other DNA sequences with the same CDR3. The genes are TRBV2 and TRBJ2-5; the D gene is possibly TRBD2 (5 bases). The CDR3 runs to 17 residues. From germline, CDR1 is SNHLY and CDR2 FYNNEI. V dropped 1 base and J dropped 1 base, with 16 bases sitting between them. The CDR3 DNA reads TGTGCCAGCAGTGAAGGAAAAACGGGGATCCCCCAAGAGACCCAGTACTTC. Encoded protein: CASSEGKTGIPQETQYF.

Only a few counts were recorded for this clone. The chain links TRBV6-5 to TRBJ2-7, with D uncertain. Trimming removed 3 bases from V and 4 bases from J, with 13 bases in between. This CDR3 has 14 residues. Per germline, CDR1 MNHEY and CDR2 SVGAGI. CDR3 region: CASSYGPEPYEQYF. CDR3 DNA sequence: TGTGCCAGCAGTTATGGTCCGGAGCCTTACGAGCAGTACTTC.

This chain's CDR3 is CASRRDSDSSTDTQYF. CDR3 nucleotides: TGTGCCAGCCGCCGGGACTCAGACTCTAGCACAGATACGCAGTATTTT. The rearrangement uses TRBV7-3 and TRBJ2-3; the D gene is possibly TRBD2 (6 bases). CDR1 is SGHTA, CDR2 FQGTGA, per germline. The V and J ends lost 8 bases and 0 bases respectively, with 18 bases between them. This CDR3 spans 16 amino acids.

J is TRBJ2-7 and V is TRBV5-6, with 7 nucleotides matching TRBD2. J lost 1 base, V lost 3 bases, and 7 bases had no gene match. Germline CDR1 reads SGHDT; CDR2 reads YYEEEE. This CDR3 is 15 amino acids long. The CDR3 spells CASSSLAVWSYEQYF. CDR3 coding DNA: TGTGCCAGCAGCTCGCTAGCGGTGTGGTCCTACGAGCAGTACTTC. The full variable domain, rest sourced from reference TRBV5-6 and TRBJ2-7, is DAGVTQSPTHLIKTRGQQVTLRCSPKSGHDTVSWYQQALGQGPQFIFQYYEEEERQRGNFPDRFSGHQFPNYSSELNVNALLLGDSALYLCASSSLAVWSYEQYFGPGTRLTVT.

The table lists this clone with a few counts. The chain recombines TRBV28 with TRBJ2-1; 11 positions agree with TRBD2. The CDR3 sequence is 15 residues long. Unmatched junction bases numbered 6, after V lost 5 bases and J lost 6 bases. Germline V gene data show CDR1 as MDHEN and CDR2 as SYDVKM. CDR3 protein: CASSQTSGGPNEQFF. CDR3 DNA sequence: TGTGCCAGCAGTCAAACTAGCGGGGGTCCCAATGAGCAGTTCTTC.

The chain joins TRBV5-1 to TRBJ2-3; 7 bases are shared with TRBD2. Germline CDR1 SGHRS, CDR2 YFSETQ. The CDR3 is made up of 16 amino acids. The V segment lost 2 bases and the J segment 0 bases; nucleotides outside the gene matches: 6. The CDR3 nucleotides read TGCGCCAGCAGCTTCGGCGGGAGATGGAGCACAGATACGCAGTATTTT. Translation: CASSFGGRWSTDTQYF.

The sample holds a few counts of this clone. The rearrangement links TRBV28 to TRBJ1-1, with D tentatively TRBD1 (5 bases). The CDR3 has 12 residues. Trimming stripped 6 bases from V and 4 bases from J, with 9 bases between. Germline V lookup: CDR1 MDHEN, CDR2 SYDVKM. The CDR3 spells CASSRGFTEAFF. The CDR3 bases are TGTGCCAGCAGCCGGGGGTTCACTGAAGCTTTCTTT.

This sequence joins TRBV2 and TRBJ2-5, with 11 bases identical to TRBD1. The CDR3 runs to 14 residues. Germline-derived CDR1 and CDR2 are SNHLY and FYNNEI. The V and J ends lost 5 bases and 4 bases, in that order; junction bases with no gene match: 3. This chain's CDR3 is CASSWDRGTETQYF. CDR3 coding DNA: TGTGCCAGCAGTTGGGACAGGGGGACAGAGACCCAGTACTTC.

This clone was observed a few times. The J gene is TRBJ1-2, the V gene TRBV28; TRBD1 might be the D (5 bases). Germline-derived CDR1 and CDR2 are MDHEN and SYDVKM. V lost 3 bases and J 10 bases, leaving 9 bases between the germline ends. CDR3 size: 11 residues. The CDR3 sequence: CASSFQGHYTF. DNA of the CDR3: TGTGCCAGCAGTTTCCAGGGCCACTACACCTTC.

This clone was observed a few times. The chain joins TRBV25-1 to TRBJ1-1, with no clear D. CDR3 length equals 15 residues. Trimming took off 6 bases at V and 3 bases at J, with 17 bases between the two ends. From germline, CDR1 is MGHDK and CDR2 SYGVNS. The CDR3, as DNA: TGTGCCAGCAGCCCTACTAGGTACGGGTACACTGAAGCTTTCTTT. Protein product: CASSPTRYGYTEAFF.

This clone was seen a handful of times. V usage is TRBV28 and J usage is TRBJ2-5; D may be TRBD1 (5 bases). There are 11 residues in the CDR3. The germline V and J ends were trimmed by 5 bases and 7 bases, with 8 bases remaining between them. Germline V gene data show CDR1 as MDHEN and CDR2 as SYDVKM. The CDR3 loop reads CASSQRGTQYF. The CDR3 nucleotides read TGTGCCAGCAGTCAAAGGGGGACCCAGTACTTC.

As DNA, the CDR3 is TGTGCCAGCAGTGCCACAGGGCTAATAGCCAAAAACATTCAGTACTTC. Translated: CASSATGLIAKNIQYF. The genes are TRBV6-1 and TRBJ2-4; D may be TRBD1 (6 bases). This CDR3 region has 16 residues. Germline V gene data show CDR1 as MNHNS and CDR2 as SASEGT. Trimming cost V 4 bases and J 0 bases, with 13 bases left between them.

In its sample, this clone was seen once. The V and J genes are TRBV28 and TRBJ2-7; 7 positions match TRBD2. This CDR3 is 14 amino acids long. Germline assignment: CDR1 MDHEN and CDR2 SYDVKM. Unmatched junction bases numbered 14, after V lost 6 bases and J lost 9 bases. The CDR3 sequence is CASSPKPSPGGQYF. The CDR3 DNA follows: TGTGCCAGCAGCCCAAAGCCCAGTCCGGGGGGGCAGTACTTC.

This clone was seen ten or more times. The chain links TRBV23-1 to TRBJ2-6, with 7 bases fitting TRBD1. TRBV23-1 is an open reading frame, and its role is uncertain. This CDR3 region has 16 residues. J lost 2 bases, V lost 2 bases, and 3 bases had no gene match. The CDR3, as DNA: TGCGCCAGCAGTCAACCCGACAGGGCTGGGGCCAACGTCCTGACTTTC. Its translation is CASSQPDRAGANVLTF.

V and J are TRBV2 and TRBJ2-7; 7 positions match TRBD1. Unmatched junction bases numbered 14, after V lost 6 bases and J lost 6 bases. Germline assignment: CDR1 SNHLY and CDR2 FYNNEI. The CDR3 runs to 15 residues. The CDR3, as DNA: TGTGCCAGCAGACCAATTACAGGGGCCCCAGGCGAGCAGTACTTC. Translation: CASRPITGAPGEQYF.

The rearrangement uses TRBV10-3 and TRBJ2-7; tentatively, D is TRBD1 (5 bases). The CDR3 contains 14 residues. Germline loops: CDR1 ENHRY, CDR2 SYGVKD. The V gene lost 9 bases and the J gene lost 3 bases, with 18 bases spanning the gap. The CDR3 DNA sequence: TGTGCCATTGGAACAGGCCAGTTCCTCTACGAGCAGTACTTC. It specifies CAIGTGQFLYEQYF.

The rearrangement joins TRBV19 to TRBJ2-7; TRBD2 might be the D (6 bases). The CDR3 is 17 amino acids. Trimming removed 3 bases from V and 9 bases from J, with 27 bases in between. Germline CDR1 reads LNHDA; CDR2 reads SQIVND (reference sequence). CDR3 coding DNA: TGTGCCAGTAGTATCGCTAGCGCCAGATACCCTCCTACGAGGCAGTACTTC. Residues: CASSIASARYPPTRQYF. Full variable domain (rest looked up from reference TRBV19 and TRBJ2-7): DGGITQSPKYLFRKEGQNVTLSCEQNLNHDAMYWYRQDPGQGLRLIYYSQIVNDFQKGDIAEGYSVSREKKESFPLTVTSAQKNPTAFYLCASSIASARYPPTRQYFGPGTRLTVT.

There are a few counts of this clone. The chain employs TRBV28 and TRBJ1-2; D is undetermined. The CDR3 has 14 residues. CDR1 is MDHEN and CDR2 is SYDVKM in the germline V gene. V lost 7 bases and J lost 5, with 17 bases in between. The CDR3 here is CASTVRVGGYGYTF. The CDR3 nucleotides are TGTGCCAGCACCGTACGAGTCGGCGGATATGGCTACACCTTC.

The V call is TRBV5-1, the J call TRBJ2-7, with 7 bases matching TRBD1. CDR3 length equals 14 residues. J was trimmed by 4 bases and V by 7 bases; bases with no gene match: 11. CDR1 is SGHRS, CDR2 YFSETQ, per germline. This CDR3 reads CASSSGQPTYEQYF. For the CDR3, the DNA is TGCGCCAGCTCTTCGGGACAGCCAACATACGAGCAGTACTTC. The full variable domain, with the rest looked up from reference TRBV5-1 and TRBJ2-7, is KAGVTQTPRYLIKTRGQQVTLSCSPISGHRSVSWYQQTPGQGLQFLFEYFSETQRNKGNFPGRFSGRQFSNSRSEMNVSTLELGDSALYLCASSSGQPTYEQYFGPGTRLTVT.